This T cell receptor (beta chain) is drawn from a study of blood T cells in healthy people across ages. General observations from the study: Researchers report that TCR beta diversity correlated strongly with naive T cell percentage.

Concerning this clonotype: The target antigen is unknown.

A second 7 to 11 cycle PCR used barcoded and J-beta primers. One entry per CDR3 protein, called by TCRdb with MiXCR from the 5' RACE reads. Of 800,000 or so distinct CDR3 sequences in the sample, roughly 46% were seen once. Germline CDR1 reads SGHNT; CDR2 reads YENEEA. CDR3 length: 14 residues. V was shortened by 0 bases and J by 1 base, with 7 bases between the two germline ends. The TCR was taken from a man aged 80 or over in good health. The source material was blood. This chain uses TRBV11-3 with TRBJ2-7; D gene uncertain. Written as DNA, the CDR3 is TGTGCCAGCAGCTTAGATCCGCGGTCCTACGAGCAGTACTTC. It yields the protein CASSLDPRSYEQYF.